This T cell receptor (beta chain) was identified during a study of T cells after yellow fever vaccination. Overall study results and limits: Few clonotypes appeared in both CD4 and CD8 compartments.

The CDR3 runs 12 residues. V was pared by 6 bases and J by 4 bases, with 9 bases between. In germline, CDR1 is LNHDA, CDR2 SQIVND (reference sequence). 5'RACE template switching produced TCR cDNA carrying a universal primer site and UMIs. TCRdb re-analysed the 5' RACE reads in MiXCR, keeping a single row per CDR3 protein. This sample has some 150,000 distinct CDR3 sequences, with under 8% found just once. This clonotype came up a few times. Its matching antigen is unknown. This chain links TRBV19 with TRBJ1-2; unclear D gene. The specimen comprised CD4+ T cells sorted from PBMCs, sampled 10 days after the yellow fever booster vaccination. The clonotype was recovered from a man aged 25 to 45 who received the YFV17D yellow fever vaccine. CDR3 nucleotide sequence: TGTGCCAGTAGCCTATGGTCCTATGGCTACACCTTC. The encoded protein is CASSLWSYGYTF. Variable domain in full (rest from reference TRBV19 and TRBJ1-2): DGGITQSPKYLFRKEGQNVTLSCEQNLNHDAMYWYRQDPGQGLRLIYYSQIVNDFQKGDIAEGYSVSREKKESFPLTVTSAQKNPTAFYLCASSLWSYGYTFGSGTRLTVV.